This T cell receptor beta chain was found in a study of tumor-infiltrating lymphocytes in primary liver carcinoma. Study overall: The patient population consisted of men and women between 30 and 69 years of age.

DNA and RNA were both co-extracted from 20-30 mg of bulk tissue that had not been sorted. Surgical resection was used to treat these primary liver carcinoma patients. General study findings and limits: The study found tumor-adjacent and tumor-blood pairs overlapped less than tumor region pairs. Present in all five tumor regions were only about 7.5-25% of the top clones.

A primer in the constant region served to generate TCR beta cDNA from around 500 ng of total RNA. Investigators got TCR beta libraries out of three nested multiplex PCR rounds, done with slightly modified ARM-PCR. TCRdb analysed the multiplex PCR reads with MiXCR anew, one entry per CDR3 protein. This table has about 20,000 distinct CDR3 sequences, around three quarters appearing once. In regard to this clonotype: The antigen remains undetermined. Lacking the conserved final phenylalanine or tryptophan, this CDR3 likely reflects a read error. The DNA is left out, because the CDR3 cannot be placed on it with certainty; the CDR3 is given as TCRdb lists it.

The receptor was derived from a woman in her thirties with primary liver carcinoma and hepatitis B virus infection. The sample was liver tumor tissue from sampling region 4. Subset in this sample: tumor region T4, right-lateral pole.

CDR3 region: CASSEPGPPNEKLLS. The V call is TRBV28, the J call TRBJ1-4. The CDR3 sequence runs 15 residues, both termini included. Germline V gives CDR1 MDHEN, CDR2 SYDVKM.